This is a list of T cell receptor beta chains from one sample in a study of T cells of healthy individuals. Each CDR3 protein is one row after TCRdb ran MiXCR on the 5' RACE reads. This table has more than 85,000 distinct CDR3 sequences, 17% appearing once. These receptors all stem from a human donor in good health. CDR3s include the opening cysteine and the closing phenylalanine or tryptophan. The D gene is left open where the match is weak. Clone size is given for some rows only: seen once, a few or many times, or a class if the clone is expanded.

d_call clone_size j_call v_call cdr3_nt cdr3_aa
- many TRBJ1-1 TRBV4-3 TGCGCCAGCACTATGGGGGTAAAGAACACTGAAGCTTTCTTT CASTMGVKNTEAFF
- medium-sized TRBJ2-3 TRBV28 TGTGCCAGCAGTTTTGCCACTGCGGGGACAGATACGCAGTATTTT CASSFATAGTDTQYF
- many TRBJ2-7 TRBV7-8 TGTGCCAGCACAACAGGGACCCCCTACGAGCAGTACTTC CASTTGTPYEQYF
TRBD1 - TRBJ2-7 TRBV7-2 TGCGCCAGCAGCTCCGGCACACAGGGGGCGTTTGACTACGAGCAGTACTTC CASSSGTQGAFDYEQYF
- few TRBJ2-5 TRBV9 TGTGCCAGCAGCGTCGGAGGGGCGCGGGAGACCCAGTACTTC CASSVGGARETQYF
- - TRBJ2-2 TRBV28 TGTGCCAGCACCACTAATTGGGGGACCAGCGACACCGGGGAGCTGTTTTTT CASTTNWGTSDTGELFF
- - TRBJ1-5 TRBV10-3 TGTGCCATCAGTTCGAAGCTAGGGTTGGAGCCCCAGCATTTT CAISSKLGLEPQHF
- many TRBJ1-1 TRBV7-2 TGTGCCAGCAGCTTAGTGTGGGGGATGAACACTGAAGCTTTCTTT CASSLVWGMNTEAFF
- few TRBJ2-5 TRBV28 TGTGCCAGCAGTCCCTCCGCCCCCTTACAAGAGACCCAGTACTTC CASSPSAPLQETQYF
TRBD2 many TRBJ2-1 TRBV27 TGTGCCAGCAGTTTACCCCTAGCGGGAGGGAGTGGTGAGCAGTTCTTC CASSLPLAGGSGEQFF
TRBD1 - TRBJ2-1 TRBV7-8 TGTGCCAGCAGCTCTAGACAGGGGTACAATGAGCAGTTCTTC CASSSRQGYNEQFF
- few TRBJ2-5 TRBV20-1 TGCAGTGCTATCCCGGGCACCCAAGAGACCCAGTACTTC CSAIPGTQETQYF
- few TRBJ1-5 TRBV6-2/TRBV6-3 TGTGCCAGCAGTTATCGGAGCAATCAGCCCCAGCATTTT CASSYRSNQPQHF
- - TRBJ2-5 TRBV20-1 TGCAGTGCTAGCCTCCAAGCTCCTGATGGGGAGACCCAGTACTTC CSASLQAPDGETQYF
- - TRBJ2-7 TRBV4-3 TGCGCCAGCAGCCAAGATCCTGTTGTATGGGGGGAGCAGTACTTC CASSQDPVVWGEQYF
- many TRBJ1-5 TRBV6-5 TGTGCCAGCAGTAACGCCGCGGGTTTTAGCAATCAGCCCCAGCATTTT CASSNAAGFSNQPQHF
- - TRBJ1-2 TRBV9 TGTGCCAGCAGCGCCCCATATGGCTACACCTTC CASSAPYGYTF
TRBD2 few TRBJ2-1 TRBV15 TGTGCCACCAGAGCGACTAGCGGGAGGGCCTGGGCGGACAATGAGCAGTTCTTC CATRATSGRAWADNEQFF
TRBD1 many TRBJ2-1 TRBV4-3 TGCGCCAGCAGCCAAAGCTCCGGGACAGTATACAATGAGCAGTTCTTC CASSQSSGTVYNEQFF
TRBD1 - TRBJ1-1 TRBV6-5 TGTGCCAGCAGTTACGGTACAGGGGCGAACACTGAAGCTTTCTTT CASSYGTGANTEAFF
- many TRBJ2-6 TRBV5-1 TGCGCCAGCAGCTTACCTCAGACCTCTGGGGCCAACGTCCTGACTTTC CASSLPQTSGANVLTF
TRBD2 - TRBJ2-2 TRBV7-8 TGTGCCAGCAGCTTAGTCGGGGGGGCCCTGGTCGGGGAGCTGTTTTTT CASSLVGGALVGELFF
- - TRBJ2-7 TRBV6-2/TRBV6-3 TGTGCCAGCATCGCCGAAGGACGGAGCTCCTACGAGCAGTACTTC CASIAEGRSSYEQYF
- few TRBJ2-7 TRBV20-1 TGCAGTGCTCCTACTAACGCCGGATACGAGCAGTACTTC CSAPTNAGYEQYF